This TCR beta chain stems from a study of T cells after yellow fever vaccination (dated by TCRdb to about 2019). For the wider study: The SMART-Seq v4 Ultra Low Input RNA kit was used to prepare libraries from fractions with low cell numbers. Bulk TCR alpha and beta repertoires were sequenced longitudinally to track T-cell clones before and after primary and booster YFV17D yellow fever vaccination. Bulk PBMC replicates and cell subsets were isolated from blood drawn at multiple timepoints before and after both primary and secondary immunization. Two healthy male donors, one aged 18 to 30 and one aged 30 to 40 years, were included in the cohort.

TCR cDNA was made using 5'RACE template switching, a step that added a universal primer site and unique molecular identifiers. cDNA synthesis was primed from both the TCR alpha and TCR beta constant segments. Two PCR steps were used to amplify libraries, with sample barcodes and sequencing adapters being added in the second step. Sequencing of the libraries was done on either Illumina HiSeq 2500 (2x100 bp) or NovaSeq (2x150 bp). The paper's processing steps were these. Demultiplexing of reads and collapsing into UMI consensus sequences were performed with MIGEC, and V(D)J alignment was carried out with MiXCR. Clonotypes responding to the vaccine were identified with edgeR on replicate PBMC samples, with the criteria of FDR below 0.01 and a log2 fold change above 5 up to day 15. Bulk clonotypes were assigned CD4 or CD8 identity according to which sequenced CD4 or CD8 repertoire held them at higher abundance. TCRdb trimmed the raw reads at Q25, called clones with MiXCR and kept productive beta chains. Rows are combined by CDR3 protein, so each entry shows the most common genes and DNA. The V and J calls reflect TCRdb's pipeline rather than the authors' work. The sample profile shows 300,000 to 400,000 distinct CDR3 sequences; more than 8.5% of them were found once. Of the sample, about 20% is held by the ten largest clones.

According to the study, the label for this sample's treatment or condition signals: live attenuated yellow fever vaccine strain. At every blood-draw timepoint, two biological replicates of bulk PBMCs were collected. A standard Ficoll-Paque protocol was used to isolate PBMCs from peripheral blood. RNA was extracted with TriZol from bulk PBMCs, CD4 and CD8 fractions, and dextramer-positive and dextramer-negative fractions. The CDR3 runs 16 amino acids, cysteine and phenylalanine included. Only the CDR3 portion is preserved as DNA: 48 bases, with reading frame beginning at the first base. V ends up 4 bases short and J 4 bases short, with an unmatched junction base count of 11. Via the germline V gene, CDR1 is LGHNA and CDR2 YSLEER. Details on this clonotype: It has no known antigen specificity. Base-call qualities are not available, and no considerably larger clone is one nucleotide away.

Here is what the overall study found, with its caveats: Most clones expanded after primary vaccination were re-detected after the booster (almost 97% of CD4 and 88% of CD8), suggesting broad memory maintenance. The secondary T-cell response was weaker than the primary response but faster, peaking on day 5 instead of day 15. Computational filtering was needed because FACS-sorted repertoires could contain abundant contaminating clonotypes from the bulk population. Because the study included only a couple of donors, the extent to which the findings can be generalized is limited. A small fraction of clonotypes showed up in both the CD4 and CD8 compartments, probably as a result of convergent recombination.

The chain was built from TRBV4-3 and TRBJ2-3, with 7 junctional bases fitting TRBD2. The material sequenced was PBMCs, taken on the day of the first yellow fever vaccination. The TCR originated in a man between 18 and 35 years old who received the YFV17D yellow fever vaccine. The DNA sequence is as follows: TGCGCCAGCAGCCTTTCTATCGGGGGGAGGGCAGATACGCAGTATTTT. This translates into CASSLSIGGRADTQYF.